A selection of T cell receptor beta chains follows, all from one sample in a study of blood T cell repertoires in COVID-19. Sequenced by immunoSEQ multiplex PCR; TCRdb stores in-frame clones only, minus some. This table holds 130,000 or so clones, 84% found once. The sample comprised PBMCs or T cells enriched from blood (not recorded which). These TCRs come from a middle-aged man with acute COVID-19. CDR3s include the opening cysteine and the closing phenylalanine or tryptophan. The D gene is left open where the match is weak. A row's size may be missing; if present it is once, few, many or a size class.

clone size: .
D gene: .
V gene: TRBV30
J gene: TRBJ2-2
CDR3 protein: CAWRFGPGELFF
CDR3 DNA: TGTGCCTGGAGATTTGGGCCCGGGGAGCTGTTTTTT

clone size: .
D gene: .
V gene: TRBV5-5
J gene: TRBJ1-6
CDR3 protein: CASSLAQGLPYNSPLHF
CDR3 DNA: TGTGCCAGCAGCTTGGCACAGGGCCTGCCATATAATTCACCCCTCCACTTT

clone size: .
D gene: .
V gene: TRBV3-1/TRBV3-2
J gene: TRBJ2-7
CDR3 protein: CASSQGSHFNEQYF
CDR3 DNA: TGTGCCAGCAGCCAGGGCTCCCACTTCAACGAGCAGTACTTC

clone size: few
D gene: TRBD1
V gene: TRBV6-5
J gene: TRBJ1-2
CDR3 protein: CASSYSKDRTEGYTF
CDR3 DNA: TGTGCCAGCAGTTACTCCAAGGACAGGACCGAAGGCTACACCTTC

clone size: .
D gene: TRBD1
V gene: TRBV6-5
J gene: TRBJ1-5
CDR3 protein: CASREGTGAQPQHF
CDR3 DNA: TGTGCCAGCAGGGAGGGGACAGGGGCCCAGCCCCAGCATTTT

clone size: .
D gene: .
V gene: TRBV14
J gene: TRBJ1-5
CDR3 protein: CASTFLRREGGEGGNQPQHF
CDR3 DNA: TGTGCCAGCACCTTCCTACGACGCGAAGGGGGAGAAGGAGGCAATCAGCCCCAGCATTTT

clone size: .
D gene: .
V gene: TRBV5-4
J gene: TRBJ2-5
CDR3 protein: CASSGGGFPYQETQYF
CDR3 DNA: TGTGCCAGCAGCGGGGGGGGCTTCCCGTACCAAGAGACCCAGTACTTC

clone size: .
D gene: TRBD2
V gene: TRBV11-2
J gene: TRBJ2-1
CDR3 protein: CASSLRLAGGYNEQFF
CDR3 DNA: TGTGCCAGCAGCTTAAGACTAGCGGGGGGGTACAATGAGCAGTTCTTC

clone size: .
D gene: TRBD1
V gene: TRBV5-1
J gene: TRBJ1-1
CDR3 protein: CASSYRGDTEAFF
CDR3 DNA: TGCGCCAGCAGCTACAGGGGTGACACTGAAGCTTTCTTT

clone size: .
D gene: .
V gene: TRBV29-1
J gene: TRBJ2-5
CDR3 protein: CSAATSRQETQYF
CDR3 DNA: TGCAGCGCCGCAACTAGTCGCCAAGAGACCCAGTACTTC

clone size: once
D gene: .
V gene: TRBV29-1
J gene: TRBJ1-3
CDR3 protein: CSAEWAGGNTIYF
CDR3 DNA: TGCAGCGCCGAATGGGCTGGGGGAAACACCATATATTTT

clone size: .
D gene: TRBD2
V gene: TRBV19
J gene: TRBJ2-1
CDR3 protein: CASSPQPGLSTYNEQFF
CDR3 DNA: TGTGCCAGTAGTCCCCAACCGGGACTATCGACGTACAATGAGCAGTTCTTC

clone size: .
D gene: TRBD2
V gene: TRBV7-3
J gene: TRBJ2-2
CDR3 protein: CASSLHGLAGDGELFF
CDR3 DNA: TGTGCCAGCAGCTTACACGGACTAGCGGGAGATGGGGAGCTGTTTTTT

clone size: .
D gene: .
V gene: TRBV7-2
J gene: TRBJ1-2
CDR3 protein: CASSLATGEYGYTF
CDR3 DNA: TGTGCCAGCAGCTTAGCCACAGGAGAATATGGCTACACCTTC

clone size: .
D gene: TRBD1
V gene: TRBV19
J gene: TRBJ2-1
CDR3 protein: CASSILIGTGEGEQFF
CDR3 DNA: TGTGCCAGTAGTATTCTCATAGGGACAGGGGAAGGTGAGCAGTTCTTC

clone size: .
D gene: .
V gene: TRBV6-6
J gene: TRBJ1-1
CDR3 protein: CASRQGGTEAFF
CDR3 DNA: TGTGCCAGCAGGCAGGGAGGAACTGAAGCTTTCTTT

clone size: .
D gene: TRBD1
V gene: TRBV7-2
J gene: TRBJ2-1
CDR3 protein: CASSFDRANEQFF
CDR3 DNA: TGTGCCAGCAGCTTCGACAGGGCCAATGAGCAGTTCTTC

clone size: few
D gene: TRBD1
V gene: TRBV18
J gene: TRBJ1-6
CDR3 protein: CASSQGGNSPLHF
CDR3 DNA: TGTGCCAGCTCCCAGGGGGGCAATTCACCCCTCCACTTT

clone size: once
D gene: .
V gene: TRBV21-1
J gene: TRBJ2-2
CDR3 protein: CASSKDSKDLRIARGELFF
CDR3 DNA: TGTGCCAGCAGCAAAGATAGTAAGGACTTAAGGATTGCAAGAGGGGAGCTGTTTTTT

clone size: .
D gene: .
V gene: TRBV7-2
J gene: TRBJ1-2
CDR3 protein: CASSLALTASYGYTF
CDR3 DNA: TGTGCCAGCAGCTTAGCCCTCACTGCTAGCTATGGCTACACCTTC

clone size: .
D gene: TRBD2
V gene: TRBV9
J gene: TRBJ2-3
CDR3 protein: CASGTSGSTDTQYF
CDR3 DNA: TGTGCCAGCGGAACTAGCGGGAGCACAGATACGCAGTATTTT

clone size: .
D gene: TRBD1
V gene: TRBV11-2
J gene: TRBJ2-1
CDR3 protein: CASSPGGGNEQFF
CDR3 DNA: TGTGCCAGCAGCCCAGGGGGCGGGAATGAGCAGTTCTTC

clone size: .
D gene: .
V gene: TRBV6-5
J gene: TRBJ2-7
CDR3 protein: CASRALKSPYEQYF
CDR3 DNA: TGTGCCAGCAGGGCCCTTAAATCCCCCTACGAGCAGTACTTC

clone size: .
D gene: .
V gene: TRBV12-3/TRBV12-4
J gene: TRBJ2-2
CDR3 protein: CASSPIGELFF
CDR3 DNA: TGTGCCAGCAGTCCCATTGGGGAGCTGTTTTTT

clone size: .
D gene: .
V gene: TRBV7-9
J gene: TRBJ2-5
CDR3 protein: CASGGQETQYF
CDR3 DNA: TGTGCCAGCGGGGGGCAAGAGACCCAGTACTTC

clone size: .
D gene: TRBD1
V gene: TRBV3-1/TRBV3-2
J gene: TRBJ1-2
CDR3 protein: CASSQYRGMGYGYTF
CDR3 DNA: TGTGCCAGCAGCCAATACAGGGGGATGGGCTATGGCTACACCTTC

clone size: .
D gene: .
V gene: TRBV19
J gene: TRBJ1-5
CDR3 protein: CASSIPPTPQHF
CDR3 DNA: TGTGCCAGTAGTATCCCCCCTACGCCCCAGCATTTT

clone size: .
D gene: TRBD1
V gene: TRBV11-2
J gene: TRBJ1-1
CDR3 protein: CASSSGQGSFTEAFF
CDR3 DNA: TGTGCCAGCAGCTCTGGACAGGGGAGTTTCACTGAAGCTTTCTTT

clone size: .
D gene: TRBD1
V gene: TRBV28
J gene: TRBJ2-7
CDR3 protein: CASSFRAGGPYEQYF
CDR3 DNA: TGTGCCAGCAGTTTTAGGGCAGGGGGCCCCTACGAGCAGTACTTC

clone size: few
D gene: TRBD2
V gene: TRBV7-3
J gene: TRBJ2-2
CDR3 protein: CASSLRGGSGATGELFF
CDR3 DNA: TGTGCCAGCAGCTTAAGAGGAGGTAGCGGGGCCACCGGGGAGCTGTTTTTT

clone size: few
D gene: TRBD1
V gene: TRBV2
J gene: TRBJ2-1
CDR3 protein: CASRGQISYNEQFF
CDR3 DNA: TGTGCCAGCAGGGGACAGATCTCCTACAATGAGCAGTTCTTC